This TCR beta chain was sequenced during a study of T cell responses to AZD1222 COVID-19 vaccine. Some clones are missing from TCRdb's copy, which holds only in-frame ones; the method was immunoSEQ multiplex PCR. Of some 130,000 clones detected, over 85% appear once; the ten largest clones hold approximately 6.8%. The junction had 3 bases not matched to a gene; V was cut back by 3 bases and J by 1 base. Per the germline V gene, CDR1 is SGDLS and CDR2 is YYNGEE. This CDR3 contains 14 residues. Analyses pooled second doses at about 4 or about 12 weeks. Study findings and constraints: Donors in the cohort were predominantly white British and more often female, and clonal diversity was possibly underestimated. AZD1222 recipients seropositive at baseline numbered only 6 or 7. The study found vaccine-associated CD4 TCRs spanning spike, dominant at 160-218 and 743-854.

For this clone: Its antigen is still unknown.

The clonotype comes from an adult who received the AZD1222 COVID-19 vaccine. The chain couples TRBV9 to TRBJ1-1; 7 positions match TRBD1. Sequenced here: peripheral blood, sampled 28 days after the second AZD1222 dose. DNA for the CDR3: TGTGCCAGCAGCGCGACAGGGTCGAACACTGAAGCTTTCTTT. This encodes CASSATGSNTEAFF. The entire variable domain, with the rest obtained from reference TRBV9 and TRBJ1-1, is as follows: DSGVTQTPKHLITATGQRVTLRCSPRSGDLSVYWYQQSLDQGLQFLIQYYNGEERAKGNILERFSAQQFPDLHSELNLSSLELGDSALYFCASSATGSNTEAFFGQGTRLTVV.